Following are 9 T cell receptor beta chains from one sample sequenced in a study of shared clonotypes between healthy human individuals. Produced via immunoSEQ multiplex PCR; TCRdb's table is partial and in-frame only. The data contain roughly 1 million clones, 75% of them singletons. The sequenced sample consisted of memory CD4+ T cells sorted from blood. The sample's subset: CD45RA-negative fraction. The receptor set was obtained from a man between 18 and 29 years old in good health.

The chain carries TRBV7-9 and TRBJ1-4; D gene unclear. Trimming shortened V by 10 bases and J by 5 bases, and 14 bases separated the two germline ends. Germline CDR1 is SEHNR and CDR2 is FQNEAQ (reference sequence). The CDR3 consists of 13 residues. This CDR3 reads CAIQSGWNEKLFF. The CDR3 coding sequence is TGTGCCATTCAGTCGGGATGGAATGAAAAACTGTTTTTT.

A remark on this clone: Other DNA sequences of this sample code for an identical CDR3. The V call is TRBV18, the J call TRBJ1-3, with 7 bases matching TRBD1. Germline-derived CDR1 and CDR2 are KGHSH and LQKENI. The CDR3 runs to 16 residues. V was pared by 2 bases and J by 0 bases, with 4 bases of the junction left unmatched. The CDR3 sequence: CASSPSGQNSGNTIYF. The CDR3 nucleotides are TGTGCCAGCTCACCATCGGGACAGAACTCTGGAAACACCATATATTTT.

On this clone itself: The same CDR3 arises from other DNA sequences in this sample as well. The rearrangement links TRBV7-3 to TRBJ2-5; D possibly matches TRBD1 or TRBD2 (5 bases each). CDR1 SGHTA and CDR2 FQGTGA come from the germline V gene. V gave up 4 bases and J gave up 3 bases, with 9 bases separating them. The CDR3 has 13 amino acids. CDR3 coding DNA: TGTGCCAGCAGCTCGGGACGGAAAGAGACCCAGTACTTC. It yields the protein CASSSGRKETQYF.

This clone was observed once. This chain uses TRBV27 with TRBJ1-6; D is uncertain. The CDR3 is 13 residues long. The V and J ends lost 7 bases and 9 bases respectively, with 13 bases between them. CDR1 is MNHEY and CDR2 is SMNVEV in the germline V gene (reference sequence). CDR3 region: CASTRTGSSPLHF. The CDR3 DNA reads as TGTGCCAGCACCAGGACGGGTAGTTCACCCCTCCACTTT.

The chain links TRBV7-9 to TRBJ2-7; D call uncertain. Germline V lookup: CDR1 SEHNR, CDR2 FQNEAQ (reference sequence). The CDR3 spans 13 residues. Deletions cut 1 base from V and 2 bases from J, with 6 bases between. This CDR3 reads CASSLEVTYEQYF. CDR3 coding DNA: TGTGCCAGCAGCTTAGAAGTAACCTACGAGCAGTACTTC.

This clone came up many times. For the CDR3, the DNA is TGTGCCAGCAGCGGTTTGACAGGCAATTCACCCCTCCACTTT. This sequence encodes CASSGLTGNSPLHF. The chain uses TRBV5-6 and TRBJ1-6; TRBD1 is a possible D gene (6 bases). Germline loops: CDR1 SGHDT, CDR2 YYEEEE. The V end was cut by 4 bases, the J end by 7 bases, with 12 bases between. The CDR3 runs to 14 residues.

The chain couples TRBV5-4 to TRBJ2-5; 10 nucleotides align to TRBD2. Per the germline V gene, CDR1 is SGHNT and CDR2 is YYREEE (reference sequence). Unmatched junction bases numbered 6, after V lost 3 bases and J lost 4 bases. CDR3 length: 15 amino acids. The CDR3 nucleotides read TGTGCCAGCAGCTCCAGCGGGGGGGGCGGAGAGACCCAGTACTTC. This translates into CASSSSGGGGETQYF.

This chain uses TRBV11-2 with TRBJ2-3; 10 nucleotides match TRBD2. Germline V gives CDR1 SGHAT, CDR2 FQNNGV. This CDR3 has 16 residues. V shed 5 bases and J 6 bases; nucleotides not matched to a gene: 11. The CDR3 DNA reads as TGTGCCAGCAGCCCCGGGGTAGCGGGAGGATCTGATACGCAGTATTTT. As protein: CASSPGVAGGSDTQYF.

The rearrangement links TRBV4-1 to TRBJ2-3; 9 positions agree with TRBD1. The CDR3 sequence is 15 residues long. The V gene end was trimmed by 5 bases and the J gene end by 3 bases; junction bases not matched to a gene: 6. Germline V lookup: CDR1 MGHRA, CDR2 YSYEKL. CDR3 sequence reads: CASSSTGGLTDTQYF. The CDR3, as DNA: TGCGCCAGCAGCTCTACAGGGGGCTTAACAGATACGCAGTATTTT.